This TCR beta chain was captured by sequencing in a study of T-cell reconstitution after alpha-beta-depleted transplantation in children. Study conclusions and caveats: Newly produced T cells mostly provided counts and TCRbeta diversity after one year, as hyperexpanded clones declined. In some patients, recipient T cells and intrathymic progenitors surviving conditioning explained high day-60 diversity. The origin of alpha-beta T cells about two months after transplant was reportedly several hundred expanded graft clones.

CDR3 length equals 14 residues. The V gene's germline CDR1 is LGHNA and CDR2 YSLEER. V was trimmed by 0 bases and J by 2 bases, leaving 8 bases between them. Unique molecular identifiers were incorporated during preparation of the TCRbeta library. Each CDR3 protein gets one entry after TCRdb re-called the PCR reads with MiXCR. Of approximately 1,000,000 distinct CDR3 sequences in the sample, 25% to 30% were seen once. This clonotype was counted between two and nine times. What it recognizes is unknown. This TCR was sampled from a boy under two years old who had a stem cell transplant for SCID, so the T cells may come from the graft donor. This material consisted of PBMCs, mostly from graft donor cells, taken 360 days after TCRalphabeta/CD19-depleted stem cell transplant. The chain carries TRBV4-3 and TRBJ2-7; tentative D call: TRBD2 (5 bases). In DNA form, the CDR3 reads TGCGCCAGCAGCCAAGATGAGGAGGCCTACGAGCAGTACTTC. This sequence encodes CASSQDEEAYEQYF.